These 27 T cell receptor beta chains came from one sample sequenced in a study of blood T cell repertoires in COVID-19 (dated by TCRdb to the early 2020s). Library prep was done by the immunoSEQ multiplex PCR assay. This is the immuneACCESS table as TCRdb keeps it, with only in-frame sequences that have V and J called. A part of the clones is gone; compared with another copy, unresolved V genes explain less than half, and the rest is unexplained. Within this sample are some 160,000 clones, with 70% to 90% of them counted one time only. The ten largest clones represent approximately 3% of the sample. Sample: peripheral blood. These receptors all come from a man aged 55 to 70 with acute or convalescent COVID-19.

The chain is built from TRBV14 and TRBJ1-3, with a weak D call TRBD1 (5 bases). This CDR3 region has 16 residues. V lost 3 bases and J lost 0, with 12 bases in between. Germline V gives CDR1 SGHDN, CDR2 FVKESK. DNA of the CDR3: TGTGCCAGCAGCCAGCAGCGGGACGTCTCTGGAAACACCATATATTTT. Amino acid sequence: CASSQQRDVSGNTIYF.

This rearrangement joins TRBV30 to TRBJ1-3; tentative D call: TRBD1 (6 bases). The V gene lost 4 bases and the J gene lost 0 bases, with 16 bases spanning the gap. The CDR3 contains 16 residues. The germline V gene has CDR1 GTSNPN and CDR2 SVGIG (reference sequence). Here the CDR3 DNA reads TGTGCCTGGATGACCGGGACACAGATCTCTGGAAACACCATATATTTT. It encodes CAWMTGTQISGNTIYF.

V and J are TRBV24-1 and TRBJ2-3; 8 positions agree with TRBD2. The V gene end was trimmed by 7 bases and the J gene end by 2 bases; junction bases not matched to a gene: 10. The CDR3 runs 16 residues. Germline assignment: CDR1 KGHDR and CDR2 SFDVKD. The CDR3, as DNA: TGTGCCACCAGGAATGGCCGGCGGGGGGCCACAGATACGCAGTATTTT. Encoded protein: CATRNGRRGATDTQYF.

This chain links TRBV12-1 with TRBJ1-3; the table's D call of TRBD1 was not tested on the DNA. TRBV12-1 is a pseudogene segment. The CDR3 is made up of 17 amino acids. Here the CDR3 DNA reads TGTGCCAGCAGCTTCCCGGGACAGAACCCGAGGGGAAACACCATATATTTT. Translating gives CASSFPGQNPRGNTIYF.

The V call is TRBV30, the J call TRBJ1-3, with D unresolved. The CDR3 runs to 14 residues. Germline loops: CDR1 GTSNPN, CDR2 SVGIG (reference sequence). V lost 2 bases, J lost 0 bases, and 8 bases lay in between. The CDR3 sequence: CAWSHGSSGNTIYF. The CDR3 DNA is TGTGCCTGGAGTCATGGGAGCTCTGGAAACACCATATATTTT. The full variable domain, with the rest looked up from reference TRBV30 and TRBJ1-3, is SQTIHQWPATLVQPVGSPLSLECTVEGTSNPNLYWYRQAAGRGLQLLFYSVGIGQISSEVPQNLSASRPQDRQFILSSKKLLLSDSGFYLCAWSHGSSGNTIYFGEGSWLTVV.

V gene TRBV4-3 combines with J gene TRBJ2-5, with 9 positions matching TRBD1. CDR1 and CDR2 from the germline V gene are LGHNA and YSLEER. V was pared by 3 bases and J by 0 bases, with 2 bases of the junction left unmatched. The CDR3 spans 15 residues. The CDR3 DNA reads TGCGCCAGCAGCCAGGGACAGGGCTACCAAGAGACCCAGTACTTC. Protein sequence: CASSQGQGYQETQYF.

The chain combines TRBV6-6 with TRBJ1-6, with D unclear. The length of the CDR3 is 13 residues. CDR1 is MNHNY, CDR2 SVGAGI, per germline (reference sequence). The ends were cut back, 3 bases at V and 6 bases at J, with 6 bases in the middle. The CDR3 loop reads CASSYEGNSPLHF. In DNA, the CDR3 is TGTGCCAGCAGTTATGAGGGTAATTCACCCCTCCACTTT.

This chain uses TRBV10-2 with TRBJ1-3; no reliable D call. The CDR3 covers 13 residues. Trimming left V 8 bases short and J 1 base short, with 9 bases between. CDR1 is WSHSY, CDR2 SAAADI, per germline. CDR3 nucleotides: TGCGCCAGCGGTCCGGGGTCTGGAAACACCATATATTTT. This gives the protein CASGPGSGNTIYF.

The sample holds a few counts of this clone. This chain uses TRBV6-6 with TRBJ2-7, with 8 bases matching TRBD1. The V and J ends lost 4 bases and 3 bases, in that order; junction bases with no gene match: 11. This CDR3 spans 16 amino acids. Germline CDR1 is MNHNY and CDR2 is SVGAGI (reference sequence). CDR3 amino acids: CASSSYQGAERYEQYF. The DNA of the CDR3 is TGTGCCAGCAGTTCTTACCAGGGGGCTGAACGCTACGAGCAGTACTTC.

J is TRBJ1-2 and V is TRBV7-9; TRBD1 might be the D (5 bases). From germline, CDR1 is SEHNR and CDR2 FQNEAQ (reference sequence). The CDR3 spans 16 residues. V lost 0 bases and J lost 0, with 11 bases in between. The CDR3 nucleotides are TGTGCCAGCAGCTTAGCGGTAACAGGTACTAACTATGGCTACACCTTC. Amino acid sequence: CASSLAVTGTNYGYTF.

The rearrangement joins TRBV10-3 to TRBJ2-7, with D perhaps TRBD2 (6 bases). The V gene's germline CDR1 is ENHRY and CDR2 SYGVKD. V lost 6 bases to trimming and J lost 3 bases, with 15 bases between them. This CDR3 has 14 residues. The CDR3 nucleotides are TGTGCCATCAGAGCGGACTATAAGAACTACGAGCAGTACTTC. Protein product: CAIRADYKNYEQYF.

This clone was detected only once. The chain combines TRBV6-1 with TRBJ1-3; 8 nucleotides align to TRBD1. Germline CDR1 and CDR2: MNHNS and SASEGT. V lost 1 base and J lost 3; bases outside the gene matches: 8. This CDR3 comprises 17 residues. The DNA of the CDR3 is TGTGCCAGCAGTGAAGGACTGGGCAGGGGGCTTGGAAACACCATATATTTT. As protein: CASSEGLGRGLGNTIYF.

The count of this clone is one. V is TRBV7-2 and J is TRBJ2-3, with 7 bases aligning to TRBD1. V was pared by 2 bases and J by 6 bases, with 11 bases of the junction left unmatched. CDR1 and CDR2 from the germline V gene are SGHTA and FQGNSA. The CDR3 spans 16 residues. Here the CDR3 DNA reads TGTGCCAGCAGCTTAAGGAAGGGGGCGCAAATCGATACGCAGTATTTT. The encoded protein is CASSLRKGAQIDTQYF.

CDR3 coding DNA: TGTGCCAGCAGCTCGGCACACAGGGGGCCCAACGAGCAGTACTTC. This encodes CASSSAHRGPNEQYF. This chain joins TRBV11-3 and TRBJ2-7, with 9 bases that match TRBD1. This CDR3 comprises 15 residues. Trimming removed 4 bases from V and 5 bases from J; junction bases left unmatched: 9. Per germline, CDR1 SGHNT and CDR2 YENEEA.

V usage is TRBV2 and J usage is TRBJ2-3, with 7 bases that match TRBD2. Germline trimming cut 2 bases from V and 5 bases from J; bases unmatched to any gene: 16. The CDR3 runs 18 residues. CDR1 SNHLY and CDR2 FYNNEI come from the germline V gene. CDR3 sequence: CASSERRRGGGVGDTQYF. The CDR3 DNA reads TGTGCCAGCAGTGAAAGGAGGAGGGGCGGGGGAGTAGGAGATACGCAGTATTTT.

Turning to this clone: In the same sample, other DNA sequences code for this CDR3. The V call is TRBV20-1, the J call TRBJ1-5, with TRBD1 matching 8 bases. The germline V gene has CDR1 DFQATT and CDR2 SNEGSKA (reference sequence). V shed 3 bases and J 4 bases; nucleotides not matched to a gene: 5. The CDR3 sequence is 14 residues long. The CDR3 DNA follows: TGCAGTGCTAGTCGCGGGACAGGAAATCAGCCCCAGCATTTT. This encodes CSASRGTGNQPQHF.

This clone was detected only once. The V call is TRBV28, the J call TRBJ2-5; no clear D gene. Germline V gene data show CDR1 as MDHEN and CDR2 as SYDVKM. Trimming took off 4 bases at V and 2 bases at J, with 2 bases between the two ends. This CDR3 has 11 residues. The CDR3 spells CASSSQETQYF. In DNA form, the CDR3 reads TGTGCCAGCAGTTCTCAAGAGACCCAGTACTTC.

The rearrangement uses TRBV20-1 and TRBJ1-2; no definite D call. This CDR3 spans 13 amino acids. With 3 bases removed from V and 0 bases from J, the gap between germline ends came to 8 bases. The germline V gene encodes CDR1 DFQATT and CDR2 SNEGSKA (reference sequence). The DNA for the CDR3 is TGCAGTGCTAGTCGGGATGCTAACTATGGCTACACCTTC. It encodes CSASRDANYGYTF.

The chain has TRBV5-6 and TRBJ1-1; 7 positions agree with TRBD1. Per the germline V gene, CDR1 is SGHDT and CDR2 is YYEEEE. Losses at the gene ends were 4 bases for V and 0 bases for J; bases not matched to a gene: 9. The CDR3 contains 16 residues. CDR3 sequence: CASSLLQGFMNTEAFF. For the CDR3, the DNA is TGTGCCAGCAGCCTCTTACAGGGGTTCATGAACACTGAAGCTTTCTTT. Variable domain in full (rest from reference TRBV5-6 and TRBJ1-1): DAGVTQSPTHLIKTRGQQVTLRCSPKSGHDTVSWYQQALGQGPQFIFQYYEEEERQRGNFPDRFSGHQFPNYSSELNVNALLLGDSALYLCASSLLQGFMNTEAFFGQGTRLTVV.

The rearrangement uses TRBV2 and TRBJ1-1; 10 bases agree with TRBD1. The trim removed 6 bases at V and 2 bases at J, leaving 6 bases unmatched. Germline values: CDR1 SNHLY, CDR2 FYNNEI. This CDR3 is built from 15 residues. The CDR3 loop reads CASSWTGGGNTEAFF. The CDR3, as DNA: TGTGCCAGCAGCTGGACAGGGGGGGGAAACACTGAAGCTTTCTTT.

The V call is TRBV4-1, the J call TRBJ2-7; D gene ambiguous. The CDR3 sequence is 17 residues long. V lost 0 bases to trimming and J lost 3 bases, with 18 bases between them. The germline gives CDR1 MGHRA, CDR2 YSYEKL. The CDR3 DNA follows: TGCGCCAGCAGCCAAGACTCCTCGGGTTATCATTTCTACGAGCAGTACTTC. Translation: CASSQDSSGYHFYEQYF.

The chain has TRBV6-5 and TRBJ1-1; D call uncertain. Trimming took 2 bases from V and 1 from J, leaving 8 bases between them. The CDR3 loop spans 14 amino acids. The germline V gene encodes CDR1 MNHEY and CDR2 SVGAGI. The CDR3 DNA reads TGTGCCAGCAGTTACCTCGGGGAGAACACTGAAGCTTTCTTT. This gives the protein CASSYLGENTEAFF.

Here the CDR3 reads CASSAGGYTEAFF. DNA for the CDR3: TGTGCCAGCAGTGCCGGGGGTTACACTGAAGCTTTCTTT. The chain combines TRBV6-4 with TRBJ1-1; the D gene is possibly TRBD1 (5 bases). Trimming left V 4 bases short and J 3 bases short, with 9 bases between. Germline assignment: CDR1 MRHNA and CDR2 SNTAGT. The CDR3 consists of 13 residues.

This clone was seen just once. The chain uses TRBV27 and TRBJ2-4, with 8 bases identical to TRBD2. Germline trimming cut 8 bases from V and 1 base from J; bases unmatched to any gene: 10. Germline CDR1 reads MNHEY; CDR2 reads SMNVEV (reference sequence). The CDR3 length is 16 residues. The CDR3 region has the DNA TGTGCCAGCCGTCTCGGGGGGGCCGTGGCCAAAAACATTCAGTACTTC. Its translation is CASRLGGAVAKNIQYF.

This clone showed up just once. V usage is TRBV5-4 and J usage is TRBJ2-3; 12 bases agree with TRBD1. Trimming at V came to 4 bases and at J to 7 bases, leaving 13 bases not matched to a gene. Germline V gene lookup returns CDR1 SGHNT and CDR2 YYREEE (reference sequence). The CDR3 has 17 residues. In DNA form, the CDR3 reads TGTGCCAGCAGCATTTATCTAGGGACAGGGGGCGCCCATACGCAGTATTTT. Translation gives CASSIYLGTGGAHTQYF.

In DNA form, the CDR3 reads TGCGCCAGCAGCCAAGGGTACGCAGGGGATCACGGCTACACCTTC. This sequence encodes CASSQGYAGDHGYTF. The chain carries TRBV4-1 and TRBJ1-2; perhaps TRBD1 as D (6 bases). This CDR3 is built from 15 residues. CDR1 and CDR2 (germline): MGHRA, YSYEKL. V dropped 1 base and J dropped 8 bases, with 17 bases sitting between them.

The count of this clone is one. This rearrangement joins TRBV4-1 to TRBJ2-7; 11 bases are a match to TRBD2. CDR3 size: 14 residues. Losses at the gene ends were 4 bases for V and 4 bases for J; bases not matched to a gene: 3. Per the germline V gene, CDR1 is MGHRA and CDR2 is YSYEKL. The CDR3 DNA reads TGCGCCAGCAGCCGTCTAGCGGGGGGATACGAGCAGTACTTC. It translates to CASSRLAGGYEQYF.